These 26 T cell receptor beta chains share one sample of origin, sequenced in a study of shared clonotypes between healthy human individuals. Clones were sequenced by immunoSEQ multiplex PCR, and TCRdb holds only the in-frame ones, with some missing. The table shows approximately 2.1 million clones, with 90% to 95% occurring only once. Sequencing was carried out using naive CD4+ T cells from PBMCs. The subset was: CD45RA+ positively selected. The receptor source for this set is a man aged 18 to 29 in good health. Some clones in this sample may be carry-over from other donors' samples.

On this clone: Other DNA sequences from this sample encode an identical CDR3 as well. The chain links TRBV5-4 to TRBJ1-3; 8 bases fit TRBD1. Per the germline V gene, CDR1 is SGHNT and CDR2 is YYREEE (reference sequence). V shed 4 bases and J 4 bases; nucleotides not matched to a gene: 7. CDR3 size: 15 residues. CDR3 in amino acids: CASSLDRGSGNTIYF. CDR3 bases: TGTGCCAGCAGCCTAGACAGGGGTTCCGGAAACACCATATATTTT.

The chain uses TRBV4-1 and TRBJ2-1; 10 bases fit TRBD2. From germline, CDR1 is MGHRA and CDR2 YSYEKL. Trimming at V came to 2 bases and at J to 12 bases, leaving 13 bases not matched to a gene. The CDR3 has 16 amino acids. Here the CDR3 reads CASSQPTSGSRRGQFF. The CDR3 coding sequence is TGCGCCAGCAGCCAACCGACTAGCGGGTCGCGGAGGGGGCAGTTCTTC.

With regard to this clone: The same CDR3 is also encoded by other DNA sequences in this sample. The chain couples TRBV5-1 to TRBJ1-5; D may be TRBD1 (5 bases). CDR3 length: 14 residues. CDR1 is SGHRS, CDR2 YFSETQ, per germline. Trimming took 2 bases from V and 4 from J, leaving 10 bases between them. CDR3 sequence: CASSLGTANQPQHF. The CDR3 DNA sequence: TGCGCCAGCAGCTTAGGGACGGCAAATCAGCCCCAGCATTTT.

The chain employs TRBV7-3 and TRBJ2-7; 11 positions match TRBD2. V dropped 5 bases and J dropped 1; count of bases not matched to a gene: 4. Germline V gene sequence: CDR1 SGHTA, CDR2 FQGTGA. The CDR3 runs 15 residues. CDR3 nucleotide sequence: TGTGCCAGCAGCGTAGGGACTAGCGGATCCTACGAGCAGTACTTC. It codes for CASSVGTSGSYEQYF.

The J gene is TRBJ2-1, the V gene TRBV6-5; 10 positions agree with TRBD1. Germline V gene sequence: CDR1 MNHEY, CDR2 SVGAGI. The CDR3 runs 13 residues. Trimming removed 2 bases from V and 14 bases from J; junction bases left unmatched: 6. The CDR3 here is CASSYRDRGSKFF. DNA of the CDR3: TGTGCCAGCAGTTACCGGGACAGGGGTTCAAAGTTCTTC.

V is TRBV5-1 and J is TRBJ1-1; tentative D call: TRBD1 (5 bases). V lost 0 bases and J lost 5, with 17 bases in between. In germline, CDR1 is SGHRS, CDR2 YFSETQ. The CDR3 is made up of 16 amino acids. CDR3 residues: CASSLAAAGLSTEAFF. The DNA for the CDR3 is TGCGCCAGCAGCTTGGCCGCAGCAGGGCTTTCGACTGAAGCTTTCTTT.

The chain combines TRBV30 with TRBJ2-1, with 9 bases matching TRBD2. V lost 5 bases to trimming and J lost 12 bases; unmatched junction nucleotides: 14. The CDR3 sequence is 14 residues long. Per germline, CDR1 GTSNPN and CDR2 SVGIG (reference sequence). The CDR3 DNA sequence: TGTGCCTGGGAAACGGGACTAGCTCCCGCGCGGCAGTTCTTC. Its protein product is CAWETGLAPARQFF.

The CDR3, as DNA: TGTGCCAGCGGGGGAGTCCTCGGTGGGGCCAACGTCCTGACTTTC. This gives the protein CASGGVLGGANVLTF. The V call is TRBV28, the J call TRBJ2-6; the D gene could be TRBD1 or TRBD2 (5 bases each). The CDR3 has 15 amino acids. Germline CDR1 reads MDHEN; CDR2 reads SYDVKM. V lost 8 bases and J lost 3, with 14 bases in between.

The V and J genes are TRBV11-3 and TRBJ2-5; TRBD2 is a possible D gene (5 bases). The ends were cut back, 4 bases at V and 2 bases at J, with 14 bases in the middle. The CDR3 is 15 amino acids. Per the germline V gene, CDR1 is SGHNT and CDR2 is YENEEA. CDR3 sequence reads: CASSSSGDLQETQYF. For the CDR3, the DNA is TGTGCCAGCAGCTCTTCCGGGGATTTACAAGAGACCCAGTACTTC.

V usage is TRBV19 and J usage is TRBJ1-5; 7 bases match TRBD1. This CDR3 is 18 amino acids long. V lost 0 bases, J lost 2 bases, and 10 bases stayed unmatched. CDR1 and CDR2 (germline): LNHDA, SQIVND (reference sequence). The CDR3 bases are TGTGCCAGTAGTATAGACATACGACAGGGTTACGGCAATCAGCCCCAGCATTTT. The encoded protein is CASSIDIRQGYGNQPQHF.

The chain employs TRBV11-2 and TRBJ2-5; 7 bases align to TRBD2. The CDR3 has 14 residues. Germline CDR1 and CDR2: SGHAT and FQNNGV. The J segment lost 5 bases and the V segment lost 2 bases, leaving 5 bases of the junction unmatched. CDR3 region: CASSLTGGVETQYF. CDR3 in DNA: TGTGCCAGCAGCTTAACGGGGGGAGTCGAGACCCAGTACTTC.

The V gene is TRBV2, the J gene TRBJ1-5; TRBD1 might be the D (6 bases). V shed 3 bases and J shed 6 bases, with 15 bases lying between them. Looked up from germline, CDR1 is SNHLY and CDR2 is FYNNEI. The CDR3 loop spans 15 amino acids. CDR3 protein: CASSDGGGVGQPQHF. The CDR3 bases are TGTGCCAGCAGTGATGGGGGGGGCGTCGGTCAGCCCCAGCATTTT. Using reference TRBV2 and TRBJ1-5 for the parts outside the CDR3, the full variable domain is EPEVTQTPSHQVTQMGQEVILRCVPISNHLYFYWYRQILGQKVEFLVSFYNNEISEKSEIFDDQFSVERPDGSNFTLKIRSTKLEDSAMYFCASSDGGGVGQPQHFGDGTRLSIL.

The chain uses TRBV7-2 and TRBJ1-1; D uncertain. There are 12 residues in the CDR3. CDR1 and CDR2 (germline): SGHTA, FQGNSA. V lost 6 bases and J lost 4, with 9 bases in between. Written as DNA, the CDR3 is TGTGCCAGCAGTCGGTTCAGCACTGAAGCTTTCTTT. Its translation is CASSRFSTEAFF.

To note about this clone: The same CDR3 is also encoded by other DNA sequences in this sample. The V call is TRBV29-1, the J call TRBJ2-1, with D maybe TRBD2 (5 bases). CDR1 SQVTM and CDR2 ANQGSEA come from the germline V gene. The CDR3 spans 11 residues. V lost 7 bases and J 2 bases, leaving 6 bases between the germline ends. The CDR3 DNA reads TGCAGCGGGCGGGCCTACAATGAGCAGTTCTTC. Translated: CSGRAYNEQFF.

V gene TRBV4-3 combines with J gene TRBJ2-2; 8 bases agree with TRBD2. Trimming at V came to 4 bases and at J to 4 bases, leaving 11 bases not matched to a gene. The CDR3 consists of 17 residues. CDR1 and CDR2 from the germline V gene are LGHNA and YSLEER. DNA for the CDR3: TGCGCCAGCAGCCCACTTCCGGGACTAGTTCGCACCGGGGAGCTGTTTTTT. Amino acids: CASSPLPGLVRTGELFF.

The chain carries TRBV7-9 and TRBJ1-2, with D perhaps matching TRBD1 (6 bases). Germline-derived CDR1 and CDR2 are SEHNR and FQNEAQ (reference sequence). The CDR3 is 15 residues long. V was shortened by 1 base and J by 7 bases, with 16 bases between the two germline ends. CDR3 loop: CASSLVTRGRGGYTF. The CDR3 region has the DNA TGTGCCAGCAGCTTAGTTACCAGGGGAAGGGGTGGCTACACCTTC.

CDR3 amino acids: CASSRISRAGGYTF. For the CDR3, the DNA is TGTGCCAGCAGCAGAATAAGCCGCGCGGGGGGCTACACCTTC. The rearrangement uses TRBV5-8 and TRBJ1-2; D is unclear. Germline V CDR1 and CDR2: SGHTS, YDEGEE. Trimming left V 4 bases short and J 8 bases short, with 18 bases between. The CDR3 has 14 residues.

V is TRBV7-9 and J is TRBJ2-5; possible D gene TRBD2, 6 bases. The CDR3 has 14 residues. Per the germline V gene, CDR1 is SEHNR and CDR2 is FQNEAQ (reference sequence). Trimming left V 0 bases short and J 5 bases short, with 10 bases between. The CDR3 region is CASSLAGLGETQYF. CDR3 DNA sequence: TGTGCCAGCAGCTTAGCGGGACTGGGCGAGACCCAGTACTTC.

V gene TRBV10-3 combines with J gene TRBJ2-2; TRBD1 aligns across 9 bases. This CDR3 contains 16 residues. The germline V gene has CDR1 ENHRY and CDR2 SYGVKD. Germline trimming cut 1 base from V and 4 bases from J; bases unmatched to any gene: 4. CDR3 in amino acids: CAISEFRQGVTGELFF. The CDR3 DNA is TGTGCCATCAGTGAGTTTCGACAGGGGGTCACCGGGGAGCTGTTTTTT.

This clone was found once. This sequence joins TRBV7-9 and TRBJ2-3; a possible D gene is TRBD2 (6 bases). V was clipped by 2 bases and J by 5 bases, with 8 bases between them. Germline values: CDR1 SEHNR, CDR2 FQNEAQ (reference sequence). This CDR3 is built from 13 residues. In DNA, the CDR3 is TGTGCCAGCAGCTTATCCGGGAGAGATACGCAGTATTTT. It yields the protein CASSLSGRDTQYF.

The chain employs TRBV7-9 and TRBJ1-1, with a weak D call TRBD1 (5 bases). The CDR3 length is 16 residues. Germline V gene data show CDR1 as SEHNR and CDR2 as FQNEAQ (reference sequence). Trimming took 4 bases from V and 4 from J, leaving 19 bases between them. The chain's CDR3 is CASSSSRPRGATEAFF. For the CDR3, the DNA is TGTGCCAGCAGCTCGTCCAGACCCCGAGGGGCCACTGAAGCTTTCTTT.

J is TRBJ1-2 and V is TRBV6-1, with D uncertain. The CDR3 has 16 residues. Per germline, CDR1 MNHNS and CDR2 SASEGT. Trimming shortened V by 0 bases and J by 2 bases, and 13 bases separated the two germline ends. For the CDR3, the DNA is TGTGCCAGCAGTGAAGCTCCAGCACCCTCCAACTATGGCTACACCTTC. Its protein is CASSEAPAPSNYGYTF.

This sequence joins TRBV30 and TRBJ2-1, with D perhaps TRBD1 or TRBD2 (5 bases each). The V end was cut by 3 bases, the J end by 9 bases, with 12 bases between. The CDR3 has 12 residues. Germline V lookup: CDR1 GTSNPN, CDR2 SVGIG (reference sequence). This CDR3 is CAWSGDVREQFF. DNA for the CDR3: TGTGCCTGGAGCGGGGACGTTCGTGAGCAGTTCTTC.

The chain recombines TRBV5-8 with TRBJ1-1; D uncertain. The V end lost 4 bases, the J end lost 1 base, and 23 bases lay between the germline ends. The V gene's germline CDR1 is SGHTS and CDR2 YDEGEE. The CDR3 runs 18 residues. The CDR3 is CASSRYPVRAWRNTEAFF. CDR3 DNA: TGTGCCAGCAGCCGATACCCGGTTAGAGCATGGCGGAACACTGAAGCTTTCTTT. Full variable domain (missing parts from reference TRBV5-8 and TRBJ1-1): EAGVTQSPTHLIKTRGQQATLRCSPISGHTSVYWYQQALGLGLQFLLWYDEGEERNRGNFPPRFSGRQFPNYSSELNVNALELEDSALYLCASSRYPVRAWRNTEAFFGQGTRLTVV.

This CDR3 is CASSGSGRASDTQYF. The CDR3 region has the DNA TGTGCCAGCAGCGGTTCCGGGAGGGCCTCCGATACGCAGTATTTT. The J gene is TRBJ2-3, the V gene TRBV28, with 8 bases fitting TRBD2. The junction had 11 bases not matched to a gene; V was cut back by 6 bases and J by 6 bases. Germline values: CDR1 MDHEN, CDR2 SYDVKM. The CDR3 is 15 residues long.

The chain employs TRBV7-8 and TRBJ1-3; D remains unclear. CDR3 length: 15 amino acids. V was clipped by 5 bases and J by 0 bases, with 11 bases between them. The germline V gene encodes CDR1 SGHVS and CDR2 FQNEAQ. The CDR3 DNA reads TGTGCCAGCAGCCCTGGACGGAACTCTGGAAACACCATATATTTT. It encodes CASSPGRNSGNTIYF.